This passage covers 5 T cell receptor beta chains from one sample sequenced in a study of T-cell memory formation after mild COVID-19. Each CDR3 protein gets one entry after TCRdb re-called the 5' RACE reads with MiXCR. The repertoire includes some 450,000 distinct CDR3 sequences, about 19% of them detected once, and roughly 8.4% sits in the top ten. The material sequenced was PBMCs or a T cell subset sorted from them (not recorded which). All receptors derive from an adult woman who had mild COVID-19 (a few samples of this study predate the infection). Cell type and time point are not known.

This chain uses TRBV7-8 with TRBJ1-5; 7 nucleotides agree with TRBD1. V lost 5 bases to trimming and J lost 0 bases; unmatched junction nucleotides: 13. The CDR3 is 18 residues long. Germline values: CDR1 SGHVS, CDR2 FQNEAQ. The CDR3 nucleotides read TGTGCCAGCAGCATAACAAGACAGGGAGTCAATAGCAATCAGCCCCAGCATTTT. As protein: CASSITRQGVNSNQPQHF. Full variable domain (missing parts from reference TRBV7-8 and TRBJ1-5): GAGVSQSPRYKVAKRGQDVALRCDPISGHVSLFWYQQALGQGPEFLTYFQNEAQLDKSGLPSDRFFAERPEGSVSTLKIQRTQQEDSAVYLCASSITRQGVNSNQPQHFGDGTRLSIL.

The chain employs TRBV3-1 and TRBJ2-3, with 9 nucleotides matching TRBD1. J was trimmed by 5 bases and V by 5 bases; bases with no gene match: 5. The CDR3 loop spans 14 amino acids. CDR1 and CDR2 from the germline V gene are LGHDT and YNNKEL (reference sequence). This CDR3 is CASSSTGGEDTQYF. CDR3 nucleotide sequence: TGTGCCAGCAGCTCGACAGGGGGTGAAGATACGCAGTATTTT.

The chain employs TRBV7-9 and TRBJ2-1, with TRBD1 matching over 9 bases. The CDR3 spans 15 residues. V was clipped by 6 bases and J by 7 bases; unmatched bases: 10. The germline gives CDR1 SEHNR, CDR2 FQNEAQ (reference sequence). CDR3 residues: CASRRGQGRDNEQFF. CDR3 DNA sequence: TGTGCCAGCAGGAGAGGACAGGGGAGGGATAATGAGCAGTTCTTC.

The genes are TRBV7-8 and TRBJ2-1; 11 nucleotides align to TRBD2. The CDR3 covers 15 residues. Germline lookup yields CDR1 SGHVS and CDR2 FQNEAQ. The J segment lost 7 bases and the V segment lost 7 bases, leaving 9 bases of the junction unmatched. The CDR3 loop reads CASNPLGLAENEQFF. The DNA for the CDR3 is TGTGCCAGCAACCCCTTGGGACTAGCGGAAAATGAGCAGTTCTTC.

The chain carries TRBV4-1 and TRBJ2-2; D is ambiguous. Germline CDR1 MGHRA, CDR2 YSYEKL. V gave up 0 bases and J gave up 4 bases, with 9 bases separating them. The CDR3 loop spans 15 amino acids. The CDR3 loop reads CASSQDDLLTGELFF. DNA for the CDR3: TGCGCCAGCAGCCAAGATGATCTCCTCACCGGGGAGCTGTTTTTT.